The clone carrying this T cell receptor (beta chain) was found once. Per the original methods: Amplification from reference gene primers served as the basis for estimated nucleated cell counts. Here immunoSEQ multiplex PCR was the method, and the copy in TCRdb shows in-frame clones only, minus some. The V and J calls and the clone size are those of that table, but D and trimming were determined from the DNA. The top ten hold around a tenth of the sample, which has some 300,000 clones, roughly 90% seen once. The sample is drawn from a study of blood T cell repertoires in COVID-19. Overall study context: COVID-19 samples collected from the United States, Italy and Spain covered acute and convalescent phases. Sources were T cells, B-cell-depleted T cells, or PBMCs; the material itself was cDNA or gDNA.

CDR3 length: 12 amino acids. Trimming took off 4 bases at V and 11 bases at J, with 12 bases between the two ends. From germline, CDR1 is SGHTS and CDR2 YDEGEE. The sequence was collected from a woman aged 40 to 50 who had recovered from COVID-19. Sequencing was performed on PBMCs or T cells enriched from blood (not recorded which). The chain employs TRBV5-8 and TRBJ1-4; D may be TRBD1 (5 bases). This CDR3 is CASSIDSNKLFF. The CDR3 region has the DNA TGTGCCAGCAGCATAGACAGCAACAAACTGTTTTTT.